A single sample gave rise to the 21 T cell receptor beta chains below, sequenced in a study of identical twins (dated by TCRdb to about 2016). Receptor amplification or capture employed 5' RACE. The sample was run on an Illumina HiSeq 2000. TCRdb reanalyzed the raw reads on its own, using fastp at Q25 for trimming and MiXCR for clone calling, and kept in-frame beta chains. When rows share a CDR3 protein, they turn into one entry using the most common DNA and genes. The sample data list hundreds of thousands of distinct CDR3 sequences, and roughly an eighth of these were observed just once. The ten largest clones represent around 1.5% of the sample. These records were also assigned to another study, of yellow fever vaccine responses in identical twins.

Specimen: PBMCs. Receptor source: a woman between 18 and 29 years old in good health.

This chain joins TRBV5-1 and TRBJ2-7, with D tentatively TRBD1 or TRBD2 (5 bases each). The ends were cut back, 4 bases at V and 5 bases at J, with 19 bases in the middle. The CDR3 runs to 15 residues. The germline gives CDR1 SGHRS, CDR2 YFSETQ. The CDR3 nucleotides read TGCGCCAGCAGCCCCCGCGGGCAGGGTAGGGACGAGCAGTACTTC. Translated: CASSPRGQGRDEQYF.

The chain carries TRBV20-1 and TRBJ2-3, with D possibly matching TRBD1 (6 bases). The CDR3 covers 17 residues. Germline V lookup: CDR1 DFQATT, CDR2 SNEGSKA (reference sequence). V lost 0 bases and J lost 0, with 16 bases in between. CDR3 sequence: CSARDEGWTASTDTQYF. In DNA form, the CDR3 reads TGCAGTGCTAGAGATGAGGGATGGACAGCCAGCACAGATACGCAGTATTTT.

This clonotype was counted only a few times. The chain combines TRBV29-1 with TRBJ2-2; no clear D gene. V was trimmed by 6 bases and J by 7 bases, leaving 9 bases between them. The CDR3 has 11 residues. From germline, CDR1 is SQVTM and CDR2 ANQGSEA. The CDR3 DNA reads TGCAGCGTCTGGAGTATCGGGGAGCTGTTTTTT. It translates to CSVWSIGELFF.

This clonotype was detected only a few times. The chain recombines TRBV5-1 with TRBJ2-1, with unresolved D. The CDR3 is 15 amino acids. Trimming left V 0 bases short and J 2 bases short, with 9 bases between. Germline V CDR1 and CDR2: SGHRS, YFSETQ. The chain's CDR3 is CASSLAAATYNEQFF. The CDR3 DNA sequence: TGCGCCAGCAGCTTGGCGGCGGCCACCTACAATGAGCAGTTCTTC.

This chain joins TRBV20-1 and TRBJ2-3; 10 bases fit TRBD2. The CDR3 sequence is 16 residues long. The germline V gene encodes CDR1 DFQATT and CDR2 SNEGSKA (reference sequence). J lost 1 base, V lost 0 bases, and 4 bases had no gene match. CDR3 in amino acids: CSAREETSGGTDTQYF. CDR3 in DNA: TGCAGTGCTAGAGAGGAAACTAGCGGGGGCACAGATACGCAGTATTTT.

This clonotype came up many times. The V gene is TRBV28, the J gene TRBJ2-2, with a possible D match to TRBD1 (6 bases). The CDR3 runs to 13 residues. Trimming removed 4 bases at V and 6 bases at J, with 9 bases between. Germline CDR1 is MDHEN and CDR2 is SYDVKM. In nucleotides, the CDR3 is TGTGCCAGCAGTTCACAGGGTCCCGGGGAGCTGTTTTTT. Translation: CASSSQGPGELFF.

This clonotype was observed a few times. This chain's CDR3 is CASSFGPVDTDTQYF. Here the CDR3 DNA reads TGTGCCAGCAGTTTTGGTCCGGTGGACACAGATACGCAGTATTTT. V is TRBV12-3 or TRBV12-4 and J is TRBJ2-3; D remains unclear. The ends were cut back, 3 bases at V and 2 bases at J, with 12 bases in the middle. CDR3 length equals 15 residues.

This sequence joins TRBV29-1 and TRBJ1-4; no reliable D call. Germline assignment: CDR1 SQVTM and CDR2 ANQGSEA. The CDR3 loop spans 12 amino acids. V gave up 3 bases and J gave up 11 bases, with 13 bases separating them. CDR3 loop: CSVEGRQAKLFF. In DNA form, the CDR3 reads TGCAGCGTTGAGGGCAGGCAGGCTAAACTGTTTTTT.

The CDR3 loop reads CASSEARGDDEQYV. The CDR3 DNA follows: TGCGCCAGCAGTGAGGCTAGGGGGGATGACGAGCAGTACGTC. The chain joins TRBV10-1 to TRBJ2-7; either TRBD1 or TRBD2 may supply D (6 bases each). The germline V gene has CDR1 WNHNN and CDR2 SYGVQD (reference sequence). V was cut by 2 bases and J by 5 bases, with 13 bases left in between. CDR3 length equals 14 residues.

The gene calls are TRBV6-1 and TRBJ1-2; 9 bases line up with TRBD1. The CDR3 is 17 residues long. V lost 4 bases to trimming and J lost 12 bases; unmatched junction nucleotides: 21. The germline V gene encodes CDR1 MNHNS and CDR2 SASEGT. The CDR3 sequence: CASSGEDRGLPLGFDTF. For the CDR3, the DNA is TGTGCCAGCAGTGGGGAGGACAGGGGTCTCCCTCTAGGCTTTGACACCTTC.

This clonotype was observed at least ten times. The chain employs TRBV5-1 and TRBJ2-1; D perhaps matches TRBD2 (6 bases). V shed 7 bases and J shed 8 bases, with 16 bases lying between them. The CDR3 extends over 13 amino acids. In germline, CDR1 is SGHRS, CDR2 YFSETQ. The CDR3 DNA follows: TGCGCCAGCGGACGGGAGAATACGGATGAGCAGTTCTTC. As protein: CASGRENTDEQFF.

This CDR3 reads CASSFPTGGGTDTQYF. In nucleotides, the CDR3 is TGTGCCAGCAGTTTCCCGACAGGGGGAGGCACAGATACGCAGTATTTT. V is TRBV6-5 and J is TRBJ2-3, with 9 bases fitting TRBD1. The ends lost 4 bases at V and 1 base at J; junction bases unmatched: 6. CDR1 and CDR2 from the germline V gene are MNHEY and SVGAGI. This CDR3 has 16 residues.

The genes are TRBV27 and TRBJ1-2; D possibly corresponds to TRBD1 (6 bases). V was cut by 6 bases and J by 7 bases, with 15 bases left in between. CDR3 length: 13 residues. Germline assignment: CDR1 MNHEY and CDR2 SMNVEV (reference sequence). DNA of the CDR3: TGTGCCAGCAGCCCCAGGACAGACCGTGGCTACACCTTC. As protein: CASSPRTDRGYTF.

The chain carries TRBV7-8 and TRBJ2-3; TRBD2 might be the D (7 bases). Trimming took off 2 bases at V and 4 bases at J, with 13 bases between the two ends. CDR1 SGHVS and CDR2 FQNEAQ come from the germline V gene. This CDR3 region has 15 residues. For the CDR3, the DNA is TGTGCCAGCAGCTTATCGGGGGGCAGGGCAGATACGCAGTATTTT. As protein: CASSLSGGRADTQYF.

This clonotype has more than one count but fewer than ten. V is TRBV2 and J is TRBJ2-5; 10 bases line up with TRBD2. V lost 8 bases and J lost 1; bases outside the gene matches: 13. The CDR3 covers 17 residues. Germline V lookup: CDR1 SNHLY, CDR2 FYNNEI. The CDR3 coding sequence is TGTGCCAGCGCCCTTGCCGGGACTAGCGCGCGCCAAGAGACCCAGTACTTC. Translated, it gives CASALAGTSARQETQYF.

The V and J genes are TRBV18 and TRBJ1-1; 9 nucleotides align to TRBD1. V lost 3 bases, J lost 6 bases, and 8 bases stayed unmatched. CDR3 length equals 15 residues. Germline CDR1 is KGHSH and CDR2 is LQKENI. CDR3 amino acids: CASSPGQGGAAEAFF. In DNA form, the CDR3 reads TGTGCCAGCTCACCGGGACAGGGAGGAGCAGCTGAAGCTTTCTTT.

In nucleotides, the CDR3 is TGTGCCACCAGCAGAGATCAGCGATCCTACGAGCAGTACGTC. Residues: CATSRDQRSYEQYV. J is TRBJ2-7 and V is TRBV15; no reliable D call. Trimming left V 0 bases short and J 1 base short, with 7 bases between. The CDR3 consists of 14 residues. Germline V gene lookup returns CDR1 LNHNV and CDR2 YYDKDF (reference sequence).

Many counts were recorded for this clonotype. This chain uses TRBV21-1 with TRBJ2-7. TRBV21-1 is a pseudogene. This CDR3 contains 16 residues. The CDR3 here is CASTKVRERGSYEQYV. As DNA, the CDR3 is TGTGCCAGCACCAAAGTTAGGGAAAGGGGTTCCTACGAGCAGTACGTC.

The rearrangement links TRBV24-1 to TRBJ2-2; 7 bases fit TRBD1. The V gene's germline CDR1 is KGHDR and CDR2 SFDVKD. The CDR3 runs to 15 residues. After removal of 8 bases from V and 6 bases from J, the junction contained 11 bases not matched to a gene. CDR3 sequence: CATTTDRAGAGELFF. The DNA for the CDR3 is TGTGCCACCACCACCGACAGGGCGGGTGCCGGGGAGCTGTTTTTT.

The chain has TRBV11-2 and TRBJ2-7; 15 bases match TRBD2. Germline V gene sequence: CDR1 SGHAT, CDR2 FQNNGV. The trim removed 2 bases at V and 4 bases at J, leaving 18 bases unmatched. The CDR3 has 21 residues. The CDR3 coding sequence is TGTGCCAGCAGCTTACCCCAGAGTCGGACTAGCGGGAGGGCCTTGAAGTACGAGCAGTACTTC. Its translation: CASSLPQSRTSGRALKYEQYF. The full variable domain, in which reference TRBV11-2 and TRBJ2-7 provide the parts outside the CDR3, is EAGVAQSPRYKIIEKRQSVAFWCNPISGHATLYWYQQILGQGPKLLIQFQNNGVVDDSQLPKDRFSAERLKGVDSTLKIQPAKLEDSAVYLCASSLPQSRTSGRALKYEQYFGPGTRLTVT.

The rearrangement links TRBV24-1 to TRBJ2-7; D uncertain. The CDR3 length is 13 residues. Trimming took 5 bases from V and 0 from J, leaving 7 bases between them. Germline values: CDR1 KGHDR, CDR2 SFDVKD. The CDR3 DNA reads as TGTGCCACCAGTGGTCCCAACTCCTACGAGCAGTACTTC. Protein sequence: CATSGPNSYEQYF.